Following are 5 T cell receptor beta chains from one sample sequenced in a study of beta chain features in type 1 diabetes. Since all of the isolated RNA was reverse transcribed, expressed TCRB transcripts were what got sequenced. Produced via immunoSEQ multiplex PCR; TCRdb's table is partial and in-frame only. The table records more than 350,000 clones, about an eighth of them present only once. The sample comprised naive CD4+ T cells from blood. These receptors were taken from a woman aged 18-29 years in good health.

This clone was counted many times. DNA for the CDR3: TGCAGCGTTGAAACCCGCCCAGGGGATGAGCAGTTCTTC. Translated, it gives CSVETRPGDEQFF. The chain combines TRBV29-1 with TRBJ2-1; D possibly corresponds to TRBD1 (6 bases). Trimming shortened V by 2 bases and J by 8 bases, and 13 bases separated the two germline ends. Germline CDR1 reads SQVTM; CDR2 reads ANQGSEA. This CDR3 has 13 residues.

This clone was seen more than once but under ten times. The chain joins TRBV7-2 to TRBJ1-6; D is ambiguous. The CDR3 is 14 residues long. Trimming stripped 5 bases from V and 8 bases from J, with 13 bases between. CDR1 is SGHTA, CDR2 FQGNSA, per germline. CDR3 in amino acids: CASSAGQAYSPLHF. Written as DNA, the CDR3 is TGTGCCAGCAGCGCCGGGCAGGCTTATTCACCCCTCCACTTT. The full variable domain, with the rest looked up from reference TRBV7-2 and TRBJ1-6, is GAGVSQSPSNKVTEKGKDVELRCDPISGHTALYWYRQSLGQGLEFLIYFQGNSAPDKSGLPSDRFSAERTGGSVSTLTIQRTQQEDSAVYLCASSAGQAYSPLHFGNGTRLTVT.

This clone was recorded many times. The chain uses TRBV4-3 and TRBJ2-3; D assignment may be TRBD1 or TRBD2 (5 bases each). Per germline, CDR1 LGHNA and CDR2 YSLEER. V lost 4 bases and J lost 4, with 18 bases in between. There are 16 residues in the CDR3. Here the CDR3 DNA reads TGCGCCAGCAGCCTCGGGACGCACATGGTGTCAGATACGCAGTATTTT. It codes for CASSLGTHMVSDTQYF.

This clone has ten or more counts. An end of the junction does not agree with germline; a read error may underlie this. The rearrangement links TRBV20-1 to TRBJ2-5; D is tentatively TRBD1 or TRBD2 (5 bases each). The CDR3 totals 11 residues. Germline V lookup: CDR1 DFQATT, CDR2 SNEGSKA (reference sequence). The CDR3 reads CSGARRETQYF. The DNA of the CDR3 is TGTTCCGGGGCCCGGCGAGAGACCCAGTACTTC.

This clone was recorded a few times. The chain links TRBV15 to TRBJ1-3; unclear D gene. The germline V gene has CDR1 LNHNV and CDR2 YYDKDF (reference sequence). Trimming took 3 bases from V and 5 from J, leaving 5 bases between them. This CDR3 comprises 12 residues. Written as DNA, the CDR3 is TGTGCCACCAGCAGTGGACGAAACACCATATATTTT. This translates into CATSSGRNTIYF.